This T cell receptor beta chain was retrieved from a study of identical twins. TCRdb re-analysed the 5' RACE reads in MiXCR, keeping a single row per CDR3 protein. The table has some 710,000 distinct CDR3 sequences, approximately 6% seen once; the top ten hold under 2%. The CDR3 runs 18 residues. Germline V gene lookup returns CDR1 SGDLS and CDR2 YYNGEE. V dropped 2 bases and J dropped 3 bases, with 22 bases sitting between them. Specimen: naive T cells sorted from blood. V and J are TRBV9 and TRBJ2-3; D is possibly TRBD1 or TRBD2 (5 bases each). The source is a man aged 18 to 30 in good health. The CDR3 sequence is CASSVLGVAPSWTDTQYF. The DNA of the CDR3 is TGTGCCAGCAGCGTTTTGGGGGTTGCCCCGTCATGGACAGATACGCAGTATTTT.